The rows below give T cell receptor beta chains drawn from one sample of a study of CD8 T cells in ankylosing spondylitis. TCRdb called the 5' RACE reads again in MiXCR, with one record for every CDR3 protein. The repertoire includes around 150,000 distinct CDR3 sequences, 11% of them detected once, and approximately 32% sits in the top ten. The sequenced sample was blood, either unsorted or a sorted T cell fraction (not recorded which). The receptors shown here come from a male donor with ankylosing spondylitis or in good health (not recorded which). The CDR3 runs from the conserved cysteine through the conserved F or W. The D gene is left open where the match is weak. Expanded clones are given a class, and other clones once, few, many or no size at all.

v_call,clone_size,j_call,d_call,cdr3_nt,cdr3_aa
TRBV6-6,many,TRBJ1-1,-,TGTGCCGGAAGCTCTAAGGGTGAAGCTTTCTTT,CAGSSKGEAFF
TRBV27,many,TRBJ2-1,TRBD2,TGTGCCAGCAGTTCCCTCCCTCGGGATTTAGCGGGAAATTCGGGCTCCTACAATGAGCAGTTCTTC,CASSSLPRDLAGNSGSYNEQFF
TRBV7-9,many,TRBJ2-3,-,TGTGCCAGCAGCCCCCCCACAGGGTTTCGTACGCAGTATTTT,CASSPPTGFRTQYF
TRBV5-1,many,TRBJ1-2,TRBD1,TGCGCCAGCAGCTTGGGGGACAGGGACTATGGCTACACCTTC,CASSLGDRDYGYTF
TRBV20-1,many,TRBJ2-3,TRBD1,TGCAGTGCCGAAAGAGGGGGCGATACGCAGTATTTT,CSAERGGDTQYF
TRBV27,many,TRBJ1-2,-,TGTGCCAGCAGTTTATCTCGTCAGAGCTATGGCTACACCTTC,CASSLSRQSYGYTF
TRBV27,many,TRBJ2-1,-,TGTGCCAGCGGGCAGTTTAATCGGTACAATGAGCAGTTCTTC,CASGQFNRYNEQFF
TRBV10-3,many,TRBJ2-2,TRBD2,TGTGCCATCGCCGGGGTTAGCGGGAGTAACACCGGGGAGCTGTTTTTT,CAIAGVSGSNTGELFF
TRBV12-3/TRBV12-4,many,TRBJ2-7,TRBD1,TGTGCCAGCAGTTTAGCGGACGAGACAGGGGGCTTTCGGTACTTC,CASSLADETGGFRYF
TRBV7-9,few,TRBJ2-2,-,TGTGCCAGCAGCCCCCTAGGAGTCACCGGGGAGCTGTTTTTT,CASSPLGVTGELFF
TRBV7-2,-,TRBJ1-4,-,TGTGCCAGCAGCTTAAGGCGGTCAACTAATGAAAAACTGTTTTTT,CASSLRRSTNEKLFF
TRBV20-1,many,TRBJ2-1,-,TGCAGTGCTAAGAAGGGGAGGACCTACAATGAGCAGTTCTTC,CSAKKGRTYNEQFF
TRBV25-1,-,TRBJ2-1,-,TGTGCCAGCGGGTTAGCCAATGAGCAGTTCTTC,CASGLANEQFF
TRBV7-6,-,TRBJ2-1,-,TGTGCCAGCAGCTTAGATACGGGTTGGGATGAGCAGTTCTTC,CASSLDTGWDEQFF
TRBV20-1,many,TRBJ2-5,-,TGCAGTGCTAGAGCAGACAGGTCGCTACAAGAGACCCAGTACTTC,CSARADRSLQETQYF
TRBV7-2,many,TRBJ2-7,TRBD1,TGTGCCAGCAGTCCCTTAGGGGGCTTCGGGGAGCAGTACTTC,CASSPLGGFGEQYF
TRBV3-1,many,TRBJ2-1,-,TGTGCCAGCAGCCAAGGACCGGGCTCCTACAATGAGCAGTTCTTC,CASSQGPGSYNEQFF
TRBV12-3/TRBV12-4,-,TRBJ2-1,TRBD2,TGTGCCAGCAGTCTTCGGACTAGCGGGAAAGGCAATGAGCAGTTCTTC,CASSLRTSGKGNEQFF
TRBV30,-,TRBJ2-7,-,TGTGCCTGGAGCCTCCTTACGTCCTACGAGCAGTACTTC,CAWSLLTSYEQYF
TRBV24-1,-,TRBJ2-5,-,TGTGCCACCAGTCCAGTTCTACGGCAAGAGACCCAGTACTTC,CATSPVLRQETQYF
TRBV12-3/TRBV12-4,-,TRBJ2-5,-,TGTGCCAGCAGTTGGTCTAGCGCACTCCAAGAGACCCAGTACTTC,CASSWSSALQETQYF
TRBV24-1,many,TRBJ2-2,-,TGTGCCACCAGTGCCTCGCCCAGCACCGGGGAGCTGTTTTTT,CATSASPSTGELFF
TRBV3-1,many,TRBJ2-7,-,TGTGCCAGCAGCCAAGATTGGACGCGGGACGAGCAGTACTTC,CASSQDWTRDEQYF
TRBV7-7,-,TRBJ2-2,TRBD2,TGTGCCAGCAGCCCAAATAGCGGGGGGCAAAGCGGGGAGCTGTTTTTT,CASSPNSGGQSGELFF
TRBV5-1,many,TRBJ2-1,-,TGCGCCAGCAGCTTGAGCCACGTTAGTACTCCCTATTCCCGTGAGCAGTTCTTC,CASSLSHVSTPYSREQFF
TRBV5-1,many,TRBJ2-3,-,TGCGCCAGCAGCTCCGACATGAAAGAGGATACGCAGTATTTT,CASSSDMKEDTQYF
TRBV12-3/TRBV12-4,-,TRBJ2-5,-,TGTGCCAGCAGTATTCAAGAGACCCAGTACTTC,CASSIQETQYF
TRBV11-2,-,TRBJ1-3,-,TGTGCCAGCAGCTTAGACCGGACGGGGAGCGGAAACACCATATATTTT,CASSLDRTGSGNTIYF
TRBV5-1,many,TRBJ1-2,-,TGCGCCAGCAGCTTGTCGGACAGAAACTATGGCTACACCTTC,CASSLSDRNYGYTF
TRBV6-2/TRBV6-3,-,TRBJ1-1,-,TGTGCCAGCAGTTACTCGACCGTTTATTTTAACACTGAAGCTTTCTTT,CASSYSTVYFNTEAFF
TRBV20-1,-,TRBJ1-5,-,TGCGGTGCCCGTCCTGGGAATCAGCCCCAGCATTTT,CGARPGNQPQHF
TRBV6-5,few,TRBJ2-1,-,TGTGCCAGCAGTCCACAAAGCTCCTACAATGAGCAGTTCTTC,CASSPQSSYNEQFF
TRBV20-1,medium-sized,TRBJ2-7,-,TGCAGTGCCAACCCGGTCGGAGAGGGATCGGTCTACGAGCAGTACTTC,CSANPVGEGSVYEQYF
TRBV7-2,few,TRBJ1-1,TRBD1,TGTGCCAGCAGCTTACGACAGGGGGCTGCTGAAGCTTTCTTT,CASSLRQGAAEAFF
TRBV25-1,many,TRBJ1-1,-,TGTGCCAGCAGTGCCCTAAGCGGCACTGAAGCTTTCTTT,CASSALSGTEAFF
TRBV20-1,-,TRBJ2-5,-,TGCAGTGCCGGGCGGAGTGTGCAAGAGACCCAGTACTTC,CSAGRSVQETQYF
TRBV12-3/TRBV12-4,few,TRBJ2-5,TRBD2,TGTGCCAGCAGTAAACTAGCGGGGGACCAAGAGACCCAGTACTTC,CASSKLAGDQETQYF
TRBV3-1,-,TRBJ1-1,-,TGTGCCAGCAGCCAACCCCATGAGGGATCGGGGCCGATAAGGAACACTGAAGCTTTCTTT,CASSQPHEGSGPIRNTEAFF
TRBV9,few,TRBJ2-1,TRBD1,TGTGCCAGCAGCGTAGGGGGACAGGGGTGGAATGAGCAGTTCTTC,CASSVGGQGWNEQFF
TRBV9,many,TRBJ2-7,-,TGTGCCAGCAGCGCTCCTCGGTTCTCGGACGATAACGAGCAGTACTTC,CASSAPRFSDDNEQYF
TRBV3-1,-,TRBJ1-1,-,TGTGCCAGCGGCAGCCGGGGGGCGAACACTGAAGCTTTCTTT,CASGSRGANTEAFF
TRBV2,many,TRBJ2-2,-,TGTGCCAGCACCGGACCGATTAACACCGGGGAGCTGTTTTTT,CASTGPINTGELFF
TRBV9,-,TRBJ2-4,-,TGTGCCAGCAGCGTAGGGAACCAAAACATTCAGTACTTC,CASSVGNQNIQYF
TRBV6-6,few,TRBJ2-7,-,TGTGCCATTTCGACAGGTTGGGACGGCGAGCAGTACTTC,CAISTGWDGEQYF
TRBV29-1,many,TRBJ2-1,TRBD2,TGCGGACTACTAGCGGGAACCAATGAGCAGTTCTTC,CGLLAGTNEQFF
TRBV5-1,-,TRBJ2-3,TRBD2,TGCGCCAGCAGCTGGACTAGCGGGGGGCCACGCACAGATACGCAGTATTTT,CASSWTSGGPRTDTQYF
TRBV12-3/TRBV12-4,-,TRBJ2-5,-,TGTGCCAGCAGCTACGGGACTGGTTCCGGACCTAACTTC,CASSYGTGSGPNF
TRBV11-3,many,TRBJ2-2,-,TGTGCCAGCAGCCCGACACCCTTAACCGGGGAGCTGTTTTTT,CASSPTPLTGELFF
TRBV7-6,-,TRBJ2-7,TRBD2,TGTGCCAGCAGCTTAGGAAGCGGGGGGGGGTCCTACGAGCAGTACTTC,CASSLGSGGGSYEQYF
TRBV11-2,-,TRBJ1-1,TRBD1,TGTGCCAGCAGCCACAGGGGGGACACTGAAGCTTTCTTT,CASSHRGDTEAFF